This passage covers 10 T cell receptor beta chains from one sample sequenced in a study of blood T cells in healthy people across ages. Together with a sample-barcoded 5' primer, a J-beta primer mix was included in a second PCR lasting roughly 6 to 12 cycles. Each CDR3 protein gets one entry after TCRdb re-called the 5' RACE reads with MiXCR. The table shows about 1.8 million distinct CDR3 sequences, with 49% occurring only once. Material: blood. All receptors derive from a woman aged 40 to 55 in good health.

The V call is TRBV7-8, the J call TRBJ2-5; 8 nucleotides agree with TRBD1. Per the germline V gene, CDR1 is SGHVS and CDR2 is FQNEAQ. Trimming took 4 bases from V and 3 from J; bases not matched to a gene: 7. This CDR3 region has 15 residues. This CDR3 is CASSSPDRAEETQYF. CDR3 sequence (DNA): TGTGCCAGCAGCTCCCCGGACAGGGCAGAAGAGACCCAGTACTTC.

The chain links TRBV21-1 to TRBJ2-1; TRBD1 was called by the table and not checked on the DNA. TRBV21-1 is shown as a pseudogene. The CDR3 totals 16 residues. CDR3 DNA sequence: TGTGCCAGCAGCCCCCATGGGGGGCGGTCCTACAATGAGCAGTTCTTC. Translation gives CASSPHGGRSYNEQFF.

This clonotype has just a few counts. V is TRBV11-2 and J is TRBJ2-4, with TRBD1 identical over 12 bases. Matching the DNA end better, TRBJ2-7 makes the J call doubtful. CDR1 is SGHAT, CDR2 FQNNGV, per germline. The CDR3 consists of 15 residues. This CDR3 reads CASSSRDRGPHEQYF. The DNA for the CDR3 is TGTGCCAGCAGTTCCCGGGACAGGGGGCCCCACGAGCAGTACTTC.

The CDR3 sequence: CASSLVGDGMGPYNEQFF. The CDR3 region has the DNA TGTGCCAGCAGCTTAGTTGGGGACGGAATGGGGCCGTACAATGAGCAGTTCTTC. This rearrangement joins TRBV7-3 to TRBJ2-1; D is tentatively TRBD1 or TRBD2 (5 bases each). V lost 2 bases and J lost 4, with 21 bases in between. The CDR3 contains 18 residues. CDR1 SGHTA and CDR2 FQGTGA come from the germline V gene. Based on the CDR3 plus reference TRBV7-3 and TRBJ2-1, the full variable domain is GAGVSQTPSNKVTEKGKYVELRCDPISGHTALYWYRQSLGQGPEFLIYFQGTGAADDSGLPNDRFFAVRPEGSVSTLKIQRTERGDSAVYLCASSLVGDGMGPYNEQFFGPGTRLTVL.

This clonotype occurred once. V gene TRBV14 combines with J gene TRBJ2-3; D possibly uses TRBD1 or TRBD2 (5 bases each). Trimming stripped 0 bases from V and 8 bases from J, with 9 bases between. This CDR3 has 13 amino acids. Per germline, CDR1 SGHDN and CDR2 FVKESK. The CDR3 DNA reads TGTGCCAGCAGCCAAGATATAGGGACTACGCAGTATTTT. Residues: CASSQDIGTTQYF.

The chain employs TRBV5-1 and TRBJ1-1, with 7 bases that match TRBD1. This CDR3 comprises 12 residues. With 3 bases clipped from V and 8 bases from J, the junction kept 4 bases outside the gene matches. From germline, CDR1 is SGHRS and CDR2 YFSETQ. The CDR3 region is CASSWGTAEAFF. Here the CDR3 DNA reads TGCGCCAGCAGCTGGGGGACAGCAGAAGCTTTCTTT.

This clonotype appeared a few times. The chain has TRBV6-1 and TRBJ2-1, with 12 positions matching TRBD2. This CDR3 region has 17 residues. Germline V gives CDR1 MNHNS, CDR2 SASEGT. J gave up 2 bases and V 6 bases, and 8 bases lay outside the gene matches. CDR3 region: CASSPLASGGAYNEQFF. The CDR3 region has the DNA TGTGCCAGCAGCCCCCTGGCTAGCGGGGGGGCCTACAATGAGCAGTTCTTC.

This clonotype was observed a single time. Germline and junction disagree at one end, which may indicate a read error. The chain combines TRBV4-3 with TRBJ2-1; 8 bases match TRBD2. The CDR3 spans 15 residues. CDR1 and CDR2 from the germline V gene are LGHNA and YSLEER. This chain's CDR3 is CASSQALAADNELFF. CDR3 sequence (DNA): TGCGCCAGCAGCCAAGCACTAGCGGCCGACAATGAGCTGTTCTTC.

The chain links TRBV11-2 to TRBJ2-3; 11 bases line up with TRBD2. The V and J ends lost 2 bases and 7 bases, in that order; junction bases with no gene match: 11. Germline CDR1 is SGHAT and CDR2 is FQNNGV. CDR3 size: 17 residues. CDR3 in DNA: TGTGCCAGCAGCTTACGCCCGACTAGCGGGACAACTTATACGCAGTATTTT. Translation gives CASSLRPTSGTTYTQYF.

The V and J genes are TRBV7-2 and TRBJ2-3; 7 bases match TRBD2. From germline, CDR1 is SGHTA and CDR2 FQGNSA. The CDR3 extends over 17 amino acids. Losses at the gene ends were 5 bases for V and 2 bases for J; bases not matched to a gene: 13. The CDR3 DNA is TGTGCCAGCAGCCCTACTAGGGAGCGGGGTATCACAGATACGCAGTATTTT. Translating gives CASSPTRERGITDTQYF.